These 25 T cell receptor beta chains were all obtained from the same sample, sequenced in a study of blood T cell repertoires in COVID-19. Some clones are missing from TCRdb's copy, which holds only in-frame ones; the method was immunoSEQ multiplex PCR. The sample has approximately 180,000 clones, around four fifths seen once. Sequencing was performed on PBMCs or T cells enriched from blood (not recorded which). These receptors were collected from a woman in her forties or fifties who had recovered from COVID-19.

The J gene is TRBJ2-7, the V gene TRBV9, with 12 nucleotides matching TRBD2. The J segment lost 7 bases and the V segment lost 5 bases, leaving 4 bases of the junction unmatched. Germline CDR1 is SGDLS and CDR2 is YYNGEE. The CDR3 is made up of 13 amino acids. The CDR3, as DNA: TGTGCCAGCAGTGCCGGGACTAGCGGGGAGCAGTACTTC. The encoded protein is CASSAGTSGEQYF.

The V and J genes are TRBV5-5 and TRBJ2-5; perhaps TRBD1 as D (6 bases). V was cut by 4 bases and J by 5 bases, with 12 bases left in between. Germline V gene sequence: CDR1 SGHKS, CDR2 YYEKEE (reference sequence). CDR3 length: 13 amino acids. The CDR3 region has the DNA TGTGCCAGCAGCGTACAGGGTCGGGAGACCCAGTACTTC. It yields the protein CASSVQGRETQYF.

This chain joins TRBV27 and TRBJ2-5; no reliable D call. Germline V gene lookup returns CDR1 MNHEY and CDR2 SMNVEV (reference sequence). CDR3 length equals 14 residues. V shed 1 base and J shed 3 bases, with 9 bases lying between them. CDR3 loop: CASSLLGGKETQYF. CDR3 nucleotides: TGTGCCAGCAGTTTATTAGGCGGAAAAGAGACCCAGTACTTC.

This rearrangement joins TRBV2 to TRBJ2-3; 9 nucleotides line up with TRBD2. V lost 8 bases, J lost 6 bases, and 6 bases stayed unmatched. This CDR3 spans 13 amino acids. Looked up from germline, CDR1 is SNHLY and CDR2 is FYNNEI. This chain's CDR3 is CASGAGGPDTQYF. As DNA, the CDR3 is TGTGCCAGCGGGGCGGGAGGGCCGGATACGCAGTATTTT.

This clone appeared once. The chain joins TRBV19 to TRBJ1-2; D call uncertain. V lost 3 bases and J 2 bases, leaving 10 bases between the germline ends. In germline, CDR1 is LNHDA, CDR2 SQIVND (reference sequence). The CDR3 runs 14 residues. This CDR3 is CASSMEDGNYGYTF. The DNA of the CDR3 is TGTGCCAGTAGTATGGAGGACGGAAACTATGGCTACACCTTC. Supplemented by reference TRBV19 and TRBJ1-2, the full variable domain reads DGGITQSPKYLFRKEGQNVTLSCEQNLNHDAMYWYRQDPGQGLRLIYYSQIVNDFQKGDIAEGYSVSREKKESFPLTVTSAQKNPTAFYLCASSMEDGNYGYTFGSGTRLTVV.

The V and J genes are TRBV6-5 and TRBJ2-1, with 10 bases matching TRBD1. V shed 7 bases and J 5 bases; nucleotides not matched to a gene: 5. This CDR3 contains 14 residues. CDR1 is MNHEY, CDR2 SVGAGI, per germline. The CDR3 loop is CASNRQGADNEQFF. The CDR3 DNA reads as TGTGCCAGCAACCGACAGGGGGCGGACAATGAGCAGTTCTTC.

The DNA for the CDR3 is TGTGCCAGCAGCTTATACGGTGAAGCTTTCTTT. Translating it yields CASSLYGEAFF. The rearrangement joins TRBV7-9 to TRBJ1-1; no definite D call. V was trimmed by 2 bases and J by 7 bases, leaving 5 bases between them. Germline V gene data show CDR1 as SEHNR and CDR2 as FQNEAQ (reference sequence). The CDR3 length is 11 residues.

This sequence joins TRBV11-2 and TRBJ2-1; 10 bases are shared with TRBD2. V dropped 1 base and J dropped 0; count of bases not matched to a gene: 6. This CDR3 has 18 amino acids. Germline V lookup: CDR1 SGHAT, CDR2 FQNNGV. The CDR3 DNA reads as TGTGCCAGCAGCTTAGGGACTAGCGGTCCGAGCTCCTACAATGAGCAGTTCTTC. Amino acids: CASSLGTSGPSSYNEQFF. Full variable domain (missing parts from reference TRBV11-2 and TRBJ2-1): EAGVAQSPRYKIIEKRQSVAFWCNPISGHATLYWYQQILGQGPKLLIQFQNNGVVDDSQLPKDRFSAERLKGVDSTLKIQPAKLEDSAVYLCASSLGTSGPSSYNEQFFGPGTRLTVL.

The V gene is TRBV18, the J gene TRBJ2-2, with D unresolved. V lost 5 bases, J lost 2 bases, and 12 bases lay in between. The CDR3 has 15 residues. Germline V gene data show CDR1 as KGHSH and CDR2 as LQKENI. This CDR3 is CASSASAINTGELFF. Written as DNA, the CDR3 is TGTGCCAGCTCAGCGTCCGCTATCAACACCGGGGAGCTGTTTTTT.

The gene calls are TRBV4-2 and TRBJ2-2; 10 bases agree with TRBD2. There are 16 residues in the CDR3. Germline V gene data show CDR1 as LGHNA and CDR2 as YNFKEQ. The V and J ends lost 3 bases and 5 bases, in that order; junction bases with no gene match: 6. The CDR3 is CASSQGLAGDTGELFF. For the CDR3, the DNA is TGTGCCAGCAGCCAGGGGCTAGCGGGAGATACCGGGGAGCTGTTTTTT.

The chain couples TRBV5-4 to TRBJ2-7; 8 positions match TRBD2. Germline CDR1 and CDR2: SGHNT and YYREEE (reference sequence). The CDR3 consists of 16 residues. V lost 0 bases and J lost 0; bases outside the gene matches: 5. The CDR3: CASSLGAGGSSYEQYF. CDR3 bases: TGTGCCAGCAGCTTGGGGGCGGGGGGCTCCTCCTACGAGCAGTACTTC.

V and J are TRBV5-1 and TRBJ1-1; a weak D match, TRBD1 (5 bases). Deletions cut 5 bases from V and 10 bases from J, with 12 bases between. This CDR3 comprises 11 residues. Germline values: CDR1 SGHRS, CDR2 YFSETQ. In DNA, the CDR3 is TGCGCCAGCAGGGAAGGGGATCGAGCTTTCTTT. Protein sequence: CASREGDRAFF. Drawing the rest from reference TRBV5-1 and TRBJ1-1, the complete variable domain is KAGVTQTPRYLIKTRGQQVTLSCSPISGHRSVSWYQQTPGQGLQFLFEYFSETQRNKGNFPGRFSGRQFSNSRSEMNVSTLELGDSALYLCASREGDRAFFGQGTRLTVV.

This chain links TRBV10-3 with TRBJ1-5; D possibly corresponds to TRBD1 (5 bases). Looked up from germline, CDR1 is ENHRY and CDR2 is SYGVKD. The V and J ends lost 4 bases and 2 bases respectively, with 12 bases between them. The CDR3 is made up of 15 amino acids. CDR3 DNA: TGTGCCATCAGTGTAGGGACTTCGGGCAATCAGCCCCAGCATTTT. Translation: CAISVGTSGNQPQHF.

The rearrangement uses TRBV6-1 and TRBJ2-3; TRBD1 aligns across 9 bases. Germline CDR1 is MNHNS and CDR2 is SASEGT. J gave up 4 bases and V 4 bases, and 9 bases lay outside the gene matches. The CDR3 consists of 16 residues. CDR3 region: CASSARTGVEADTQYF. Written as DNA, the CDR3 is TGTGCCAGCAGTGCAAGGACAGGGGTGGAAGCAGATACGCAGTATTTT.

The CDR3 loop reads CASSYGTSRRILYEQYF. The CDR3 nucleotides are TGTGCCAGCAGCTACGGGACTAGCAGGCGGATTCTCTACGAGCAGTACTTC. The chain carries TRBV5-6 and TRBJ2-7; 9 nucleotides line up with TRBD2. Trimming took 3 bases from V and 3 from J; bases not matched to a gene: 13. CDR3 length: 17 residues. CDR1 is SGHDT and CDR2 is YYEEEE in the germline V gene.

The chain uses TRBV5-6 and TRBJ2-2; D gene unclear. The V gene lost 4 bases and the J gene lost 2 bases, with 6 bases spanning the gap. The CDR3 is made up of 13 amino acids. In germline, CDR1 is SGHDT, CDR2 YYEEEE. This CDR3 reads CASSTPNTGELFF. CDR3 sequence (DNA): TGTGCCAGCAGCACTCCTAACACCGGGGAGCTGTTTTTT.

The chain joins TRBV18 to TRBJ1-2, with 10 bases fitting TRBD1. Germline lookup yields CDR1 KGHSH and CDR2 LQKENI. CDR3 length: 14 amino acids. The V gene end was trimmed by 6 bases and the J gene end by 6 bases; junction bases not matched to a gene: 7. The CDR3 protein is CASSVNGQGDGYTF. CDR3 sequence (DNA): TGTGCCAGCTCCGTAAATGGACAGGGGGATGGCTACACCTTC.

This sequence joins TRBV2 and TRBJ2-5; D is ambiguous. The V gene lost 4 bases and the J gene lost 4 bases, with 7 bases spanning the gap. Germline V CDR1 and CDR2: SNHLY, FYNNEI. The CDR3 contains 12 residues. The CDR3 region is CASSAPPETQYF. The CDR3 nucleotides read TGTGCCAGCAGTGCCCCTCCAGAGACCCAGTACTTC.

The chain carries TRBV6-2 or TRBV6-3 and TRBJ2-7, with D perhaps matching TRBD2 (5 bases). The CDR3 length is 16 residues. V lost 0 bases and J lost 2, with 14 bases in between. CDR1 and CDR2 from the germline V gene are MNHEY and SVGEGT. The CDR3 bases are TGTGCCAGCAGTTACTCATCAGAGGGAAAGGCCTACGAGCAGTACTTC. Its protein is CASSYSSEGKAYEQYF.

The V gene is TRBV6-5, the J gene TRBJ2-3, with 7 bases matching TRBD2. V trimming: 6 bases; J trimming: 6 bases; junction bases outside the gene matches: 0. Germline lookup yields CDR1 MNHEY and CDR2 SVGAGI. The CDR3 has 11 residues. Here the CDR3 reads CASRGGDTQYF. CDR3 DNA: TGTGCCAGCAGGGGGGGGGATACGCAGTATTTT.

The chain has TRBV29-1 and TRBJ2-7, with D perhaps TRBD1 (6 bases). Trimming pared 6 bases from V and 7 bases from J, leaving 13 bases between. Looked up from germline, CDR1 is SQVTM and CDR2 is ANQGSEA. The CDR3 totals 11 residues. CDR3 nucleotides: TGCAGCGTCACAGGGTTTAGGGAGCAGTACTTC. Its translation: CSVTGFREQYF.

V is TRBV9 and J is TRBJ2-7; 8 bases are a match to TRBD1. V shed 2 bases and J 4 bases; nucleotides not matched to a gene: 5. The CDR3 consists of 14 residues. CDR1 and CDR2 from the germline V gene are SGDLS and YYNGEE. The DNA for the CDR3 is TGTGCCAGCAGCGTTACAGGGGGGTCATACGAGCAGTACTTC. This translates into CASSVTGGSYEQYF.

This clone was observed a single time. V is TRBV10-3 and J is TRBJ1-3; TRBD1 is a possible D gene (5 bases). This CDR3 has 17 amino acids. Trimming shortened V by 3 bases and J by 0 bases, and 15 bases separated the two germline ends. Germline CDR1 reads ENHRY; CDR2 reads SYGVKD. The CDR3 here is CAISDAGSLTSGNTIYF. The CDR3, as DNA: TGTGCCATCAGTGATGCAGGGTCTCTGACCTCTGGAAACACCATATATTTT.

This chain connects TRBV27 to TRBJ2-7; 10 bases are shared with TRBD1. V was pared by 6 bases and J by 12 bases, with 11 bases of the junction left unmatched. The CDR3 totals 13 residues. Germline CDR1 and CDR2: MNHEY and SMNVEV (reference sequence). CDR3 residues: CASRGGDRGLLYF. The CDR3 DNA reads TGTGCCAGCAGAGGAGGGGACAGGGGTCTTTTGTACTTC.

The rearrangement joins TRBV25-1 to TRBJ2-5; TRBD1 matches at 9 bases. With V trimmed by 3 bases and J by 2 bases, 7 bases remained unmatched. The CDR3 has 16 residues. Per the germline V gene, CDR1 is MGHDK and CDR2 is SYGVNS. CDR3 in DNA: TGTGCCAGCAGTGAGGACAGGGGAGGGCCACAAGAGACCCAGTACTTC. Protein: CASSEDRGGPQETQYF. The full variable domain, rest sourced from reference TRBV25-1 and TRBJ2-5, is EADIYQTPRYLVIGTGKKITLECSQTMGHDKMYWYQQDPGMELHLIHYSYGVNSTEKGDLSSESTVSRIRTEHFPLTLESARPSHTSQYLCASSEDRGGPQETQYFGPGTRLLVL.